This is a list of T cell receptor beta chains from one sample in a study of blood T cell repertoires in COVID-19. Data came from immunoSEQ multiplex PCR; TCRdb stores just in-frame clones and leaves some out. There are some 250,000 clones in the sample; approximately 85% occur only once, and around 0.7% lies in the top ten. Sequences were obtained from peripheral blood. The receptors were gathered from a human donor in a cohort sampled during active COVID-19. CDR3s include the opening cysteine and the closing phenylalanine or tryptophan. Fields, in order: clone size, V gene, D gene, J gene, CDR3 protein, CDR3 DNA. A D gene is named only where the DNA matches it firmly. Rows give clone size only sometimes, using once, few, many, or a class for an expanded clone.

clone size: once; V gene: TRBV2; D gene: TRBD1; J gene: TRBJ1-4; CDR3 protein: CASTKLPGQSNEKLFF; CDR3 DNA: TGTGCCAGCACGAAATTACCGGGACAGAGTAATGAAAAACTGTTTTTT
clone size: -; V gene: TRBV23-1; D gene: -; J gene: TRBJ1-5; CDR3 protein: CASSQSSRKNSNQPQHF; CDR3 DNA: TGCGCCAGCAGTCAATCGAGCAGGAAGAATAGCAATCAGCCCCAGCATTTT
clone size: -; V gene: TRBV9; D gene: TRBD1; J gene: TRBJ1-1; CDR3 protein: CASSSSPGTVNTEAFF; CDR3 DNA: TGTGCCAGCAGCTCAAGTCCCGGGACAGTGAACACTGAAGCTTTCTTT
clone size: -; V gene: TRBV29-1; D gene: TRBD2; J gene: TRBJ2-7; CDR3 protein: CSVLLAGEQYF; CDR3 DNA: TGCAGCGTTCTACTAGCGGGCGAGCAGTACTTC
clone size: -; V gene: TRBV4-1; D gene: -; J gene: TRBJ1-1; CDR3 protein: CASSQAGIKSSTEAFF; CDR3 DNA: TGCGCCAGCAGCCAAGCAGGAATTAAGTCCTCCACTGAAGCTTTCTTT
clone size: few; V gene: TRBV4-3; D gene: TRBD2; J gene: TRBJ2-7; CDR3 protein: CASSQDIERENYEQYF; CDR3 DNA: TGCGCCAGCAGCCAAGATATAGAGCGGGAGAATTACGAGCAGTACTTC
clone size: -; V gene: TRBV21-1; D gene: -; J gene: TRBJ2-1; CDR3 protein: CASSRGKGGTNEQFF; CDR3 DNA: TGTGCCAGCAGCCGAGGCAAGGGGGGGACCAATGAGCAGTTCTTC
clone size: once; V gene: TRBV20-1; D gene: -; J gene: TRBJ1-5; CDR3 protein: CSASSPGQPQHF; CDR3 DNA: TGCAGTGCTAGTTCCCCGGGGCAGCCCCAGCATTTT
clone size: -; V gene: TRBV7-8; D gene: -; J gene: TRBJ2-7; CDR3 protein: CASSLSEEPAYEQYF; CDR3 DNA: TGTGCCAGCAGCTTATCGGAGGAACCTGCCTACGAGCAGTACTTC
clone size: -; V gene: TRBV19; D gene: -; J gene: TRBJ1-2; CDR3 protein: CASSISVVYGYTF; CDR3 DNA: TGTGCCAGTAGTATCTCGGTGGTCTATGGCTACACCTTC
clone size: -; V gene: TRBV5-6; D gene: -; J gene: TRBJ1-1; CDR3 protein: CASSQQGRLNTEAFF; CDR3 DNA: TGTGCCAGCAGCCAACAGGGACGGCTGAACACTGAAGCTTTCTTT
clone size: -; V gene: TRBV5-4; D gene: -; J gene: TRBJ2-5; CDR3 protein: CASSPDRETQYF; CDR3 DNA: TGTGCCAGCAGCCCAGACAGGGAGACCCAGTACTTC
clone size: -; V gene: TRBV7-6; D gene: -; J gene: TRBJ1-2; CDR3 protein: CASSLPDGQYYTF; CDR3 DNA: TGTGCCAGCAGCTTACCGGACGGACAATACTACACCTTC
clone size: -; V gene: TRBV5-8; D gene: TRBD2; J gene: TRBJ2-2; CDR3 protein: CASSLEWGLAGTAGELFF; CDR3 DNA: TGTGCCAGCAGCTTGGAATGGGGACTAGCGGGCACAGCCGGGGAGCTGTTTTTT
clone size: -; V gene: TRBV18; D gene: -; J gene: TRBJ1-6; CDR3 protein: CASSPPGSYSPLHF; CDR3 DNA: TGTGCCAGCTCACCCCCGGGGAGTTATTCACCCCTCCACTTT
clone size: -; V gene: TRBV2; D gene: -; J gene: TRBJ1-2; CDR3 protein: CASSELAGRNF; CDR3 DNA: TGTGCCAGCAGTGAATTGGCAGGGAGGAACTTC
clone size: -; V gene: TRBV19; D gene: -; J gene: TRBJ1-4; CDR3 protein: CASIAGTQLFF; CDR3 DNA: TGTGCCAGTATTGCGGGGACGCAACTGTTTTTT
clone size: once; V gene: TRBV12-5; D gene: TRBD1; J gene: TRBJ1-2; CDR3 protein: CASGSGQGNYGYTF; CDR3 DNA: TGTGCTAGTGGTTCGGGACAGGGGAACTATGGCTACACCTTC
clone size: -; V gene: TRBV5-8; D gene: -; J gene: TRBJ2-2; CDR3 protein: CASFRAIINTGELFF; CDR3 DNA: TGTGCCAGCTTCCGAGCGATAATCAACACCGGGGAGCTGTTTTTT
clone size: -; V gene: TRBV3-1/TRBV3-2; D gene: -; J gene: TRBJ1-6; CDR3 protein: CASSQDPVNNSPLHF; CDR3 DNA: TGTGCCAGCAGCCAAGATCCAGTTAATAATTCACCCCTCCACTTT
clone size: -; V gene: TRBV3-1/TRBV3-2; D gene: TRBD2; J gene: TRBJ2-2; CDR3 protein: CASSPLAGNTGELFF; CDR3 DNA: TGTGCCAGCAGCCCGCTAGCGGGGAACACCGGGGAGCTGTTTTTT
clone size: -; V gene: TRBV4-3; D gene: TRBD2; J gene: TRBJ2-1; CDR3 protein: CASSPGLAGINEQFF; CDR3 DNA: TGCGCCAGCAGCCCAGGACTAGCGGGAATCAATGAGCAGTTCTTC
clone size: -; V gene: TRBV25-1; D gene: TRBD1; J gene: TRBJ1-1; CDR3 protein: CASKQTGMKAEAFF; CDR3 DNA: TGTGCCAGCAAACAGACAGGGATGAAAGCTGAAGCTTTCTTT
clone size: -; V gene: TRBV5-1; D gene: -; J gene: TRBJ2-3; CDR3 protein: CASSSRQDSSDTQYF; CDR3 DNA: TGCGCCAGCAGCTCGCGACAAGACAGCTCAGATACGCAGTATTTT
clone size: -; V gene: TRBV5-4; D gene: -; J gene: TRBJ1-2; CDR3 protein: CASNTGGYDGYYGYTF; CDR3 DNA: TGTGCCAGCAACACGGGGGGGTACGACGGGTACTATGGCTACACCTTC
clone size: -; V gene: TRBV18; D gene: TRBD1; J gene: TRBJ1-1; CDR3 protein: CASSPDRSNTEAFF; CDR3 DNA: TGTGCCAGCTCCCCGGACAGGAGTAACACTGAAGCTTTCTTT
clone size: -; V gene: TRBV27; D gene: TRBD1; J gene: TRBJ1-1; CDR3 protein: CASSRDSPMNTEAFF; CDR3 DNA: TGTGCCAGCAGTCGGGACAGCCCCATGAACACTGAAGCTTTCTTT
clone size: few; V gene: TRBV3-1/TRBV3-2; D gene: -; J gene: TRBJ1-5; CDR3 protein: CASSQEGHLGQPQHF; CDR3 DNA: TGTGCCAGCAGCCAAGAGGGACATTTGGGTCAGCCCCAGCATTTT
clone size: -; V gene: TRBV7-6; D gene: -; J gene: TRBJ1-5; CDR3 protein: CASQPGGLHQPQHF; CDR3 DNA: TGTGCCAGCCAACCGGGGGGATTGCATCAGCCCCAGCATTTT
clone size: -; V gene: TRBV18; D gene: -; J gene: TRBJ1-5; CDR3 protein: CASSKTVSRGNQPQHF; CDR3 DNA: TGTGCCAGCTCAAAGACGGTGAGCAGGGGCAATCAGCCCCAGCATTTT
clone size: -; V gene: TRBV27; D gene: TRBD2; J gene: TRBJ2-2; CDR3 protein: CASRGLAGYLSGELFF; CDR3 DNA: TGTGCCAGCAGAGGACTAGCGGGATACCTTTCAGGGGAGCTGTTTTTT
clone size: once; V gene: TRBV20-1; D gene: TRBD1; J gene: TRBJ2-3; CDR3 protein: CSASNRDRNLDTQYF; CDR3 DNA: TGCAGTGCTAGTAACAGGGACAGAAACTTAGATACGCAGTATTTT
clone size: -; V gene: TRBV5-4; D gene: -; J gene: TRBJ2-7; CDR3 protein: CASSLGTASYEQYF; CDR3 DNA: TGTGCCAGCAGCTTGGGGACAGCCTCCTACGAGCAGTACTTC
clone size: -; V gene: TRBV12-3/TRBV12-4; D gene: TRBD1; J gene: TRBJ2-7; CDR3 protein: CASSPGTGIEQYF; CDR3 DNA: TGTGCCAGCAGCCCCGGGACAGGGATCGAGCAGTACTTC
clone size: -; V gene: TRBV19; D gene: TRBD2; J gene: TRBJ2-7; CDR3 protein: CASSIKGLAHEQYF; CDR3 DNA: TGTGCCAGTAGTATTAAGGGACTAGCGCACGAGCAGTACTTC
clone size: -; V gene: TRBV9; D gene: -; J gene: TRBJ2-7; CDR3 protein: CASSVASVAGYYEQYF; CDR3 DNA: TGTGCCAGCAGCGTAGCCTCTGTCGCGGGATACTACGAGCAGTACTTC
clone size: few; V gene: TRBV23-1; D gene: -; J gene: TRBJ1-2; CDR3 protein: CASATGLPYYGYTF; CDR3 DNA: TGCGCCAGCGCAACAGGGTTGCCATACTATGGCTACACCTTC
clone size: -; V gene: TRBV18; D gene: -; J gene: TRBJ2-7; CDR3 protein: CASSPPSGEQYF; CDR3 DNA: TGTGCCAGCTCACCCCCGAGCGGGGAGCAGTACTTC
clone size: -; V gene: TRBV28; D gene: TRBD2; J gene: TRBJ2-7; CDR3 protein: CASSLHSGRAYEQYF; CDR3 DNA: TGTGCCAGCAGTTTACATAGCGGGAGGGCATACGAGCAGTACTTC
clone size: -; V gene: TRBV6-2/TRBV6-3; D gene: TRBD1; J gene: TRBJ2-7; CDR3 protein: CASSGQGTYEQYF; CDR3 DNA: TGTGCCAGCAGTGGACAGGGAACCTACGAGCAGTACTTC
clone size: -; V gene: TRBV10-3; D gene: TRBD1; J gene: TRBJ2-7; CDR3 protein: CAIREGQGSYEQYF; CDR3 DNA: TGTGCCATCAGGGAGGGACAGGGGAGCTACGAGCAGTACTTC
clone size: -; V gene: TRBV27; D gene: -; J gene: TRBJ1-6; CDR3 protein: CASSLSTYNSPLHF; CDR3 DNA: TGTGCCAGCAGTTTATCCACCTATAATTCACCCCTCCACTTT
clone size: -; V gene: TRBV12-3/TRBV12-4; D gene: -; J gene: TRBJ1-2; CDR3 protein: CASSASESYTF; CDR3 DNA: TGTGCCAGCAGTGCGAGCGAGAGCTACACCTTC
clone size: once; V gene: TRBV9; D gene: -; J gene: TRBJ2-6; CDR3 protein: CASSVGSSGANVLTF; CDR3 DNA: TGTGCCAGCAGCGTAGGAAGTAGTGGGGCCAACGTCCTGACTTTC
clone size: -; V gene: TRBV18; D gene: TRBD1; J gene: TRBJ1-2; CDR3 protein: CASSPAGTGDDGYTF; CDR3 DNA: TGTGCCAGCTCACCTGCCGGGACAGGGGACGACGGCTACACCTTC
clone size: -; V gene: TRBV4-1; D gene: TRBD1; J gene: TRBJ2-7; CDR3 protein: CASARDRAYEQYF; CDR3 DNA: TGCGCCAGCGCGAGAGACAGGGCCTACGAGCAGTACTTC
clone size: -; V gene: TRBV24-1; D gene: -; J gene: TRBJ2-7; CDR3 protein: CATSDTQGGYEQYF; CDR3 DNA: TGTGCCACCAGTGATACCCAGGGGGGCTACGAGCAGTACTTC
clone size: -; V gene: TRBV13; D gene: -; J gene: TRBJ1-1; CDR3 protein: CASSSRIQGWAVNTEAFF; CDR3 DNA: TGTGCCAGCAGCTCGCGAATACAGGGTTGGGCGGTGAACACTGAAGCTTTCTTT
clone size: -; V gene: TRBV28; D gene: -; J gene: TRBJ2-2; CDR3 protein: CASSSGGPTGELFF; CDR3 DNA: TGTGCCAGCAGCTCCGGGGGTCCCACCGGGGAGCTGTTTTTT
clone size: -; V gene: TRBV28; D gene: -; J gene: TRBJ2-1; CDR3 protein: CASSFGQEGRNNEQFF; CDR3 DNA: TGTGCCAGCAGTTTCGGACAGGAGGGACGAAACAATGAGCAGTTCTTC
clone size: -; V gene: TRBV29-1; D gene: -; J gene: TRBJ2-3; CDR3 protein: CSVLLGSDTQYF; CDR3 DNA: TGCAGCGTCTTGCTAGGCTCTGATACGCAGTATTTT
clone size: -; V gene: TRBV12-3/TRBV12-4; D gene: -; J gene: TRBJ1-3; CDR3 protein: CATRGTVEHTIYF; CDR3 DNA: TGTGCCACCCGCGGGACTGTAGAGCACACCATATATTTT
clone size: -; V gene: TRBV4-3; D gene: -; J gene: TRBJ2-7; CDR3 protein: CASSQDHWRGSYEQYF; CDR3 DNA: TGCGCCAGCAGCCAAGATCATTGGCGGGGCTCCTACGAGCAGTACTTC
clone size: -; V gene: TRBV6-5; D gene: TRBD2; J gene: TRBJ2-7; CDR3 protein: CASRPAGALVYEQYF; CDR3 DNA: TGTGCCAGCAGACCAGCGGGAGCCCTAGTCTACGAGCAGTACTTC
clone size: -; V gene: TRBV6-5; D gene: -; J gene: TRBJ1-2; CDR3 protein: CASSRQSNYGYTF; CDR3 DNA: TGTGCCAGCAGTCGACAGTCTAACTATGGCTACACCTTC
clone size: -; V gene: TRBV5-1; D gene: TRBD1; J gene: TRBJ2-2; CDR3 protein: CASSPLDRGRWNTGELFF; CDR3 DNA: TGCGCCAGCAGCCCACTGGACAGGGGGCGTTGGAACACCGGGGAGCTGTTTTTT
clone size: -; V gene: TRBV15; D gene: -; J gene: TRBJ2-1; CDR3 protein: CATSRIGDNEQFF; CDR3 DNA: TGTGCCACCAGCAGAATCGGGGACAATGAGCAGTTCTTC
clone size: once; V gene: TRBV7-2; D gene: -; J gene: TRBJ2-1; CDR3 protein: CASTPVGSASSYNEQFF; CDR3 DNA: TGTGCCAGCACCCCCGTTGGTAGCGCTAGCTCCTACAATGAGCAGTTCTTC